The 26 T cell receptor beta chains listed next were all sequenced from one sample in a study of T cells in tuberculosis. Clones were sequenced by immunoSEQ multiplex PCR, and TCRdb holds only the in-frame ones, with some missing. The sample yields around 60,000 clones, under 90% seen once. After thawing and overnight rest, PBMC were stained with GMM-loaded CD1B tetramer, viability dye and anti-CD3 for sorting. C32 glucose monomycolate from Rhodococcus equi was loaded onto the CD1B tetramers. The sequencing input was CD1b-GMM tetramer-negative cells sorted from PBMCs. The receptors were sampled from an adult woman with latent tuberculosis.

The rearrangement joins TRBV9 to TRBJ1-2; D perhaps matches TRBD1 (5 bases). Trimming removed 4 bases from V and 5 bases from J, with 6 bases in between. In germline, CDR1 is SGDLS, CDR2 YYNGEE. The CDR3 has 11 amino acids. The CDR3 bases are TGTGCCAGCAGCAGACAGTATGGCTACACCTTC. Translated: CASSRQYGYTF.

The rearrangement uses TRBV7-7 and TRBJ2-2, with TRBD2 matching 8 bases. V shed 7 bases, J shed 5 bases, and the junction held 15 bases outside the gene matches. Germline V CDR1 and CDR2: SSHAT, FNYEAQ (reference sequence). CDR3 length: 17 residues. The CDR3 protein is CASTEVVGGRKTGELFF. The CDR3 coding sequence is TGTGCCAGCACCGAGGTGGTTGGCGGGAGGAAAACCGGGGAGCTGTTTTTT.

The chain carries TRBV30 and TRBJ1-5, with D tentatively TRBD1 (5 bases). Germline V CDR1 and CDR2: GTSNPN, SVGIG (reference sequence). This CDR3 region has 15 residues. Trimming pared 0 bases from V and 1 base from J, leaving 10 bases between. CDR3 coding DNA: TGTGCCTGGAGTGTGGGGGGTAGAAGCAATCAGCCCCAGCATTTT. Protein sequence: CAWSVGGRSNQPQHF.

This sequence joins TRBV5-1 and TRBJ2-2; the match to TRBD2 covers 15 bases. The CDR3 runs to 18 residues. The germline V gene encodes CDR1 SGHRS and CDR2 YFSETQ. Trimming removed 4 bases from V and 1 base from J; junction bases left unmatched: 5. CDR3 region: CASSAGTSGRMNTGELFF. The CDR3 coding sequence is TGCGCCAGCAGCGCCGGGACTAGCGGGAGGATGAACACCGGGGAGCTGTTTTTT.

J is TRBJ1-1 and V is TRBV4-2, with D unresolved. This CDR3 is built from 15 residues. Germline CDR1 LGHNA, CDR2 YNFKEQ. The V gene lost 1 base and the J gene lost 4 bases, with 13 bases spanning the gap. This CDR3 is CASSQVPTFSTEAFF. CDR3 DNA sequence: TGTGCCAGCAGCCAAGTGCCGACATTCAGCACTGAAGCTTTCTTT.

The CDR3 is CASIRAGGPSYEQYF. The DNA for the CDR3 is TGTGCCAGCATCCGAGCGGGAGGCCCCTCTTACGAGCAGTACTTC. The genes are TRBV2 and TRBJ2-7, with 9 positions matching TRBD2. The V segment lost 7 bases and the J segment 4 bases; nucleotides outside the gene matches: 11. From germline, CDR1 is SNHLY and CDR2 FYNNEI. The CDR3 contains 15 residues.

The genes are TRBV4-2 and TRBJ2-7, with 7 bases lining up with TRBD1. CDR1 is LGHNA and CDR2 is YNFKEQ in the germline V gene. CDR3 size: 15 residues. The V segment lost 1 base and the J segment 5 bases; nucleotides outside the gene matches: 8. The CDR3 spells CASSQGDRVFNEQYF. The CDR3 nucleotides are TGTGCCAGCAGCCAAGGAGACAGGGTATTTAACGAGCAGTACTTC.

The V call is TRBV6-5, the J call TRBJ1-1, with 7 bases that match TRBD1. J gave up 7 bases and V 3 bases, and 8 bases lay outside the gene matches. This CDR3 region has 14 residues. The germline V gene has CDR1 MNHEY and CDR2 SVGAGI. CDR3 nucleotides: TGTGCCAGCAGTTATCTAGGGGGCGCGGATGAAGCTTTCTTT. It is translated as CASSYLGGADEAFF.

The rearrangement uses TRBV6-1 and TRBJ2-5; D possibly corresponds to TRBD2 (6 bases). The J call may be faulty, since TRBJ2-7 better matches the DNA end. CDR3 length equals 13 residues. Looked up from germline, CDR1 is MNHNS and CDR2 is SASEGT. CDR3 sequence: CASSVERAYEQYF. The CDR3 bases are TGTGCCAGCAGTGTTGAGCGGGCCTACGAGCAGTACTTC.

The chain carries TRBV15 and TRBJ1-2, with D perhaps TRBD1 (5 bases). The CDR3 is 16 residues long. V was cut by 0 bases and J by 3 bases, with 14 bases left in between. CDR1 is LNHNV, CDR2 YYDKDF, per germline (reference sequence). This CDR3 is CATSREEGQGYYGYTF. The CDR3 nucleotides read TGTGCCACCAGCAGAGAGGAGGGCCAGGGATACTATGGCTACACCTTC.

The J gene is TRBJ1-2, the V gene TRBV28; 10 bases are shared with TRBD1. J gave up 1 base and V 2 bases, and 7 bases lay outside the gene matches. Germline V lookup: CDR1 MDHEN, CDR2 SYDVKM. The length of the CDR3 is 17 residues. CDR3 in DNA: TGTGCCAGCAGTTTACTGGGGACAGGGGCGATTAACTATGGCTACACCTTC. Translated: CASSLLGTGAINYGYTF.

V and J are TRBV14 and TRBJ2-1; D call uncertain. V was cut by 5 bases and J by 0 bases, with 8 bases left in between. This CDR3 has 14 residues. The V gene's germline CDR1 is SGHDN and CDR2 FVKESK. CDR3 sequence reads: CASSKISSYNEQFF. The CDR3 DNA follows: TGTGCCAGCAGCAAAATCAGCTCCTACAATGAGCAGTTCTTC.

The DNA of the CDR3 is TGTGCCAGCAGACTACAGGGATTTGAAAAACTGTTTTTT. As protein: CASRLQGFEKLFF. The J gene is TRBJ1-4, the V gene TRBV28; D is possibly TRBD1 (6 bases). The CDR3 is made up of 13 amino acids. V lost 6 bases to trimming and J lost 7 bases, with 12 bases between them. The germline V gene encodes CDR1 MDHEN and CDR2 SYDVKM. Complete variable domain (other parts from reference TRBV28 and TRBJ1-4): DVKVTQSSRYLVKRTGEKVFLECVQDMDHENMFWYRQDPGLGLRLIYFSYDVKMKEKGDIPEGYSVSREKKERFSLILESASTNQTSMYLCASRLQGFEKLFFGSGTQLSVL.

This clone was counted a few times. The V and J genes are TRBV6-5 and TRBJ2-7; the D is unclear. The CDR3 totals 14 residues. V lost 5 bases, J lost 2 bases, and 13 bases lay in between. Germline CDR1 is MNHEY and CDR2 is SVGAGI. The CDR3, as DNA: TGTGCCAGCAGTGAAGACGCAGGTACCTACGAGCAGTACTTC. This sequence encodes CASSEDAGTYEQYF.

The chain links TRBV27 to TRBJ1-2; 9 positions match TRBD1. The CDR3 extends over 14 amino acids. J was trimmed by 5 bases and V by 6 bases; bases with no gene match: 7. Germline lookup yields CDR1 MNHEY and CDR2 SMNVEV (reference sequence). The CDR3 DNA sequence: TGTGCCAGCAGGGAGACAGGGGGAGGGTATGGCTACACCTTC. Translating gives CASRETGGGYGYTF.

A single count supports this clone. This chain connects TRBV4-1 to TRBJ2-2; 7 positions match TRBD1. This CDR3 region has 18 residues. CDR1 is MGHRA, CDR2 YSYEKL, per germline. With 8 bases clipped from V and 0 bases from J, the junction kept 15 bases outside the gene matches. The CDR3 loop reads CASSFPPQGLANTGELFF. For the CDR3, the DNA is TGCGCCAGCTCCTTTCCCCCACAGGGGTTAGCGAACACCGGGGAGCTGTTTTTT.

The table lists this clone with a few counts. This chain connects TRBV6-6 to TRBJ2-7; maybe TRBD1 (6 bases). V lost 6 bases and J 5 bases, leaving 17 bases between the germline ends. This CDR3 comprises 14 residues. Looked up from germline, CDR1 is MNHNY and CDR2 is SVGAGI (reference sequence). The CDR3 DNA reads TGTGCCAGCAGCGGTGGACAGCCCTTCGACGAGCAGTACTTC. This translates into CASSGGQPFDEQYF.

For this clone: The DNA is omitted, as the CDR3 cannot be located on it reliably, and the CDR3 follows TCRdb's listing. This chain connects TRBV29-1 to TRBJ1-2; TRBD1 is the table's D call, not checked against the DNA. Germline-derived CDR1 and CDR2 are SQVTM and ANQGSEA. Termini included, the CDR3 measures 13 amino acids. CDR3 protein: CSVGPGQGYGYTF.

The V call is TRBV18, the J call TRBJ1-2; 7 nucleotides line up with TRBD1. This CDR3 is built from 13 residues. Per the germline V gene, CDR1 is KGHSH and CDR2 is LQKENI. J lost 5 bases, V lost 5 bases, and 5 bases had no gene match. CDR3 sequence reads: CASSGTALYGYTF. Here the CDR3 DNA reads TGTGCCAGCTCAGGGACAGCTCTTTATGGCTACACCTTC.

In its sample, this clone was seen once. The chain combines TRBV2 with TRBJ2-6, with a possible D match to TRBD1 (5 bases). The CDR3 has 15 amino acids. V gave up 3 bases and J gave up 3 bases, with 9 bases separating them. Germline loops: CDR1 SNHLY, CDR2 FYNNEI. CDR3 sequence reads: CASSEVGVGANVLTF. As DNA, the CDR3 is TGTGCCAGCAGTGAGGTAGGGGTTGGGGCCAACGTCCTGACTTTC. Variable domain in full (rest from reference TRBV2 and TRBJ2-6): EPEVTQTPSHQVTQMGQEVILRCVPISNHLYFYWYRQILGQKVEFLVSFYNNEISEKSEIFDDQFSVERPDGSNFTLKIRSTKLEDSAMYFCASSEVGVGANVLTFGAGSRLTVL.

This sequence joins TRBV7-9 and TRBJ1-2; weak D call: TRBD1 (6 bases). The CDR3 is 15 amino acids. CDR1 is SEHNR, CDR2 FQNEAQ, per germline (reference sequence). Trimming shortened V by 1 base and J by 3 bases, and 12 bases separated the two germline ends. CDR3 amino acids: CASSLDQGRDYGYTF. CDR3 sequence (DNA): TGTGCCAGCAGCTTAGATCAGGGGAGGGACTATGGCTACACCTTC.

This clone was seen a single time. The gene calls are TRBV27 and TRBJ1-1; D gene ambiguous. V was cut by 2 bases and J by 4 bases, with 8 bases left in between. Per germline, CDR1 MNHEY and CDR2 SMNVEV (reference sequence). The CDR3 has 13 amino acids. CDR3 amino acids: CASSLLYGTEAFF. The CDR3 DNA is TGTGCCAGCAGTTTACTCTATGGCACTGAAGCTTTCTTT.

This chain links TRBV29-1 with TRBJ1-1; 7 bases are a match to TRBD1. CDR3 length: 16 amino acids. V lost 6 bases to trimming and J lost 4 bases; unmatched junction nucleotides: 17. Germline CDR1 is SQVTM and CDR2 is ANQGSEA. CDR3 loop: CSVRQGGAGRGTEAFF. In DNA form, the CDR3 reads TGCAGCGTCCGGCAAGGGGGCGCAGGAAGGGGCACTGAAGCTTTCTTT. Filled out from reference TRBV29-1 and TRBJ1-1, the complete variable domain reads SAVISQKPSRDICQRGTSLTIQCQVDSQVTMMFWYRQQPGQSLTLIATANQGSEATYESGFVIDKFPISRPNLTFSTLTVSNMSPEDSSIYLCSVRQGGAGRGTEAFFGQGTRLTVV.

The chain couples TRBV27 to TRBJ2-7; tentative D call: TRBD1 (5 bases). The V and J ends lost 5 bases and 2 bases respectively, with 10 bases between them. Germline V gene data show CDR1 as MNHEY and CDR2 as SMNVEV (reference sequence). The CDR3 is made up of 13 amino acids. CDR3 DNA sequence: TGTGCCAGCAGTCCGACAGTAACCTACGAGCAGTACTTC. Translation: CASSPTVTYEQYF.

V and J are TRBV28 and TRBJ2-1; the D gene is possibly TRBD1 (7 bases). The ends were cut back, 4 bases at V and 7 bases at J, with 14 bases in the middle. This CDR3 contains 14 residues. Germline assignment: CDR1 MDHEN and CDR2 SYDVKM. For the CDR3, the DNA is TGTGCCAGCAGTTATGCGGGACAGCTAAATGAGCAGTTCTTC. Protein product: CASSYAGQLNEQFF.

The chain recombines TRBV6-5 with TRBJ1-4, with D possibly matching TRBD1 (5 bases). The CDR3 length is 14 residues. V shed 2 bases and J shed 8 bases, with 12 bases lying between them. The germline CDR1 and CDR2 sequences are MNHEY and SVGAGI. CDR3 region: CASSYNGGVEKLFF. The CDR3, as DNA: TGTGCCAGCAGTTACAACGGGGGGGTAGAAAAACTGTTTTTT.